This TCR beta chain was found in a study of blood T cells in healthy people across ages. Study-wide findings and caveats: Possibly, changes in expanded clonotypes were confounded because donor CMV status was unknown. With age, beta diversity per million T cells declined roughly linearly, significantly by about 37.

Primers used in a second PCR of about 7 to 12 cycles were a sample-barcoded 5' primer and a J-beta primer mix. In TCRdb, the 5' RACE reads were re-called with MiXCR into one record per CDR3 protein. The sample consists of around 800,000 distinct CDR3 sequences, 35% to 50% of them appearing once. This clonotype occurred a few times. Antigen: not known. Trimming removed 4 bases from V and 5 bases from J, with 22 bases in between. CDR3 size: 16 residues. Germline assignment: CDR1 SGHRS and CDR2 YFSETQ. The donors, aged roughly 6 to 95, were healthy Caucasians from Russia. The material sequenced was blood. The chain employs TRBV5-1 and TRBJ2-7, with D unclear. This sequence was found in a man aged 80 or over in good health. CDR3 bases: TGCGCCAGCAGCGGAAGAAAGGACCAAAGCCCCAACGAGCAGTACTTC. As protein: CASSGRKDQSPNEQYF. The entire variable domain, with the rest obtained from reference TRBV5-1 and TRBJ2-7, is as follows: KAGVTQTPRYLIKTRGQQVTLSCSPISGHRSVSWYQQTPGQGLQFLFEYFSETQRNKGNFPGRFSGRQFSNSRSEMNVSTLELGDSALYLCASSGRKDQSPNEQYFGPGTRLTVT.